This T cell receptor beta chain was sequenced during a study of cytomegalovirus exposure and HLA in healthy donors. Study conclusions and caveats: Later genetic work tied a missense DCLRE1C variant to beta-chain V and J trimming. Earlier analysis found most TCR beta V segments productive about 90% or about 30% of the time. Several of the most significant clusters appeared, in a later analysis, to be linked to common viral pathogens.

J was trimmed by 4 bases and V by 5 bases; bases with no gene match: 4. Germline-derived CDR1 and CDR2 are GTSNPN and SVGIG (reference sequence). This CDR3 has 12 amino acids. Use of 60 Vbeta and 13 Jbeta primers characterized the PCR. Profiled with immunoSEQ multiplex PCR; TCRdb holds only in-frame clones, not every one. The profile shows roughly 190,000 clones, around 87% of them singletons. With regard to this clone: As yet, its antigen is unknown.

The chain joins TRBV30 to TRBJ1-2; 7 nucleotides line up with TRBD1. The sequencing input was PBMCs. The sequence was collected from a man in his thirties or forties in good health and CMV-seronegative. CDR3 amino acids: CAWSTGAYGYTF. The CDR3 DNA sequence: TGTGCCTGGTCCACAGGGGCCTATGGCTACACCTTC.